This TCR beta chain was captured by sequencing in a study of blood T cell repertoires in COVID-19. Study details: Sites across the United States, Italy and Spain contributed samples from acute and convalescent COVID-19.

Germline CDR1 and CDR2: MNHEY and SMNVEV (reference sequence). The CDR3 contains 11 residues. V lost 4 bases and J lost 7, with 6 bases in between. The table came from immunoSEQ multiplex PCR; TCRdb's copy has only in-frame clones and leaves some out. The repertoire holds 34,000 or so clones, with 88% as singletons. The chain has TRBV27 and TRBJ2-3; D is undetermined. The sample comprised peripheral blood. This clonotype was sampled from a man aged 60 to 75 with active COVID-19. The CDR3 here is CASSSSYTQYF. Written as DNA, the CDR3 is TGTGCCAGCAGTTCCTCGTATACGCAGTATTTT.